The 29 T cell receptor beta chains below come from one sample, sequenced in a study of T cells after yellow fever vaccination. TCRdb re-analysed the 5' RACE reads in MiXCR, keeping a single row per CDR3 protein. The data contain 500,000 to 650,000 distinct CDR3 sequences, roughly an eighth of them singletons. The material was PBMCs, obtained on the day of the yellow fever booster vaccination. The receptors derive from a man aged 30 to 39 who received the YFV17D yellow fever vaccine.

Ten or more counts support this clonotype. The chain couples TRBV7-2 to TRBJ2-5, with 7 bases aligning to TRBD1. Unmatched junction bases numbered 10, after V lost 7 bases and J lost 2 bases. Germline V CDR1 and CDR2: SGHTA, FQGNSA. The CDR3 is 15 residues long. CDR3 loop: CASTLGDRTQETQYF. CDR3 in DNA: TGTGCCAGCACCCTCGGGGACAGAACACAAGAGACCCAGTACTTC.

The chain recombines TRBV6-5 with TRBJ1-6; maybe TRBD1 (5 bases). V was trimmed by 2 bases and J by 0 bases, leaving 11 bases between them. CDR1 and CDR2 from the germline V gene are MNHEY and SVGAGI. This CDR3 is built from 17 residues. CDR3 nucleotides: TGTGCCAGCAGTTACCGCCGGGGGAGCTCCTATAATTCACCCCTCCACTTT. Its protein product is CASSYRRGSSYNSPLHF.

The genes are TRBV2 and TRBJ2-5; D is unresolved. CDR3 length equals 13 residues. The germline V gene has CDR1 SNHLY and CDR2 FYNNEI. The ends were cut back, 7 bases at V and 5 bases at J, with 14 bases in the middle. This chain's CDR3 is CASNVGRTETQYF. CDR3 sequence (DNA): TGTGCCAGCAATGTGGGCCGAACGGAGACCCAGTACTTC.

This clonotype was counted only a few times. The chain carries TRBV7-2 and TRBJ2-7; 7 bases map to TRBD2. With V trimmed by 5 bases and J by 2 bases, 9 bases remained unmatched. Germline V lookup: CDR1 SGHTA, CDR2 FQGNSA. The CDR3 extends over 15 amino acids. CDR3 region: CASSRIGRFPYEQYF. CDR3 bases: TGTGCCAGCAGCCGTATCGGGAGGTTTCCCTACGAGCAGTACTTC.

This clonotype was detected once. V gene TRBV6-1 combines with J gene TRBJ2-7; D gene ambiguous. The V end was cut by 7 bases, the J end by 0 bases, with 10 bases between. The CDR3 has 13 residues. Germline values: CDR1 MNHNS, CDR2 SASEGT. The CDR3 reads CASKGTSSYEQYF. CDR3 coding DNA: TGTGCCAGCAAGGGAACCTCCTCCTACGAGCAGTACTTC.

This clonotype was seen at least ten times. V is TRBV27 and J is TRBJ2-5; 10 positions match TRBD2. The CDR3 sequence is 14 residues long. Trimming at V came to 4 bases and at J to 5 bases, leaving 4 bases not matched to a gene. The germline V gene encodes CDR1 MNHEY and CDR2 SMNVEV (reference sequence). CDR3 residues: CASSSSGRGETQYF. The CDR3 DNA reads TGTGCCAGCAGTTCCAGCGGGAGGGGGGAGACCCAGTACTTC.

This clonotype appeared a few times. V and J are TRBV19 and TRBJ2-1; TRBD2 matches at 10 bases. CDR1 is LNHDA, CDR2 SQIVND, per germline (reference sequence). The V gene end was trimmed by 6 bases and the J gene end by 9 bases; junction bases not matched to a gene: 8. CDR3 size: 14 residues. The CDR3 is CASSPGTSEGEQFF. The CDR3 nucleotides read TGTGCCAGTAGCCCCGGGACTAGCGAGGGTGAGCAGTTCTTC.

This rearrangement joins TRBV18 to TRBJ2-1; D is possibly TRBD1 (6 bases). Trimming took off 5 bases at V and 1 base at J, with 12 bases between the two ends. CDR3 length: 15 residues. CDR1 KGHSH and CDR2 LQKENI come from the germline V gene. CDR3 nucleotides: TGTGCCAGCTCATCCCTGGACAGTTCCTACAATGAGCAGTTCTTC. Translating gives CASSSLDSSYNEQFF.

V usage is TRBV7-6 and J usage is TRBJ2-2, with a weak D call TRBD2 (5 bases). CDR1 and CDR2 from the germline V gene are SGHVS and FNYEAQ. CDR3 length: 15 amino acids. Trimming removed 4 bases from V and 7 bases from J, with 16 bases in between. For the CDR3, the DNA is TGTGCCAGCAGCTCCCTCCGGGGAAAAAACGGGGAGCTGTTTTTT. Amino acid sequence: CASSSLRGKNGELFF.

This clonotype was found a few times. The chain recombines TRBV7-9 with TRBJ2-4; no reliable D call. CDR3 length: 14 amino acids. From germline, CDR1 is SEHNR and CDR2 FQNEAQ (reference sequence). Trimming removed 4 bases from V and 7 bases from J, with 14 bases in between. The chain's CDR3 is CASSYLGQKNIQYF. CDR3 in DNA: TGTGCCAGCAGCTATTTGGGCCAGAAGAACATTCAGTACTTC.

The J gene is TRBJ2-7, the V gene TRBV7-2; 7 positions match TRBD1. The CDR3 consists of 15 residues. Germline V CDR1 and CDR2: SGHTA, FQGNSA. V dropped 1 base and J dropped 3; count of bases not matched to a gene: 6. This CDR3 is CASSLEPRDSYEQYF. The CDR3 DNA sequence: TGTGCCAGCAGCTTAGAGCCCCGGGACAGCTACGAGCAGTACTTC.

This clonotype was detected only a few times. V gene TRBV10-3 combines with J gene TRBJ2-5, with D possibly called TRBD1 or TRBD2 (5 bases each). Germline V gene lookup returns CDR1 ENHRY and CDR2 SYGVKD. There are 15 residues in the CDR3. V dropped 8 bases and J dropped 5 bases, with 21 bases sitting between them. CDR3 in amino acids: CAISLGETQTETQYF. The CDR3 DNA is TGTGCCATCTCCCTAGGGGAGACCCAGACCGAGACCCAGTACTTC.

This clonotype was seen a few times. The V call is TRBV4-2, the J call TRBJ1-1; D gene unclear. The germline V gene encodes CDR1 LGHNA and CDR2 YNFKEQ. The CDR3 length is 14 residues. Trimming shortened V by 0 bases and J by 5 bases, and 10 bases separated the two germline ends. CDR3 in DNA: TGTGCCAGCAGCCAAGACTTGGCAGCTACTGAAGCTTTCTTT. Its translation is CASSQDLAATEAFF.

The rearrangement uses TRBV6-5 and TRBJ2-1; no definite D call. The germline gives CDR1 MNHEY, CDR2 SVGAGI. The ends were cut back, 8 bases at V and 4 bases at J, with 9 bases in the middle. This CDR3 region has 12 residues. CDR3: CASGRIYNEQFF. The CDR3 DNA is TGTGCCAGCGGTAGGATTTACAATGAGCAGTTCTTC.

This clonotype was recorded many times. V gene TRBV19 combines with J gene TRBJ2-1; the D gene could be TRBD1 or TRBD2 (5 bases each). The CDR3 is 15 amino acids. V lost 4 bases to trimming and J lost 6 bases, with 16 bases between them. CDR1 and CDR2 from the germline V gene are LNHDA and SQIVND (reference sequence). This CDR3 reads CASSTLTGLFNEQFF. DNA for the CDR3: TGTGCCAGTAGTACCCTTACGGGGCTTTTCAATGAGCAGTTCTTC. Variable domain in full (rest from reference TRBV19 and TRBJ2-1): DGGITQSPKYLFRKEGQNVTLSCEQNLNHDAMYWYRQDPGQGLRLIYYSQIVNDFQKGDIAEGYSVSREKKESFPLTVTSAQKNPTAFYLCASSTLTGLFNEQFFGPGTRLTVL.

Only a few counts were recorded for this clonotype. The chain has TRBV11-2 and TRBJ2-7, with 14 bases aligning to TRBD2. Germline CDR1 reads SGHAT; CDR2 reads FQNNGV. The length of the CDR3 is 18 residues. The ends lost 5 bases at V and 3 bases at J; junction bases unmatched: 12. CDR3 sequence: CASSRQGRGLAGDYEQYF. The CDR3 DNA sequence: TGTGCCAGCAGCCGCCAGGGGCGGGGACTAGCGGGAGACTACGAGCAGTACTTC.

The rearrangement uses TRBV3-1 and TRBJ2-1, with TRBD2 matching over 7 bases. With 4 bases clipped from V and 4 bases from J, the junction kept 19 bases outside the gene matches. The V gene's germline CDR1 is LGHDT and CDR2 YNNKEL (reference sequence). This CDR3 spans 19 amino acids. The CDR3 spells CASSPRPSTVAGLYNEQFF. The CDR3 DNA is TGTGCCAGCAGCCCACGACCCTCTACTGTAGCGGGCTTATACAATGAGCAGTTCTTC.

V is TRBV5-1 and J is TRBJ1-4; 8 nucleotides line up with TRBD1. The germline CDR1 and CDR2 sequences are SGHRS and YFSETQ. The CDR3 sequence is 15 residues long. Trimming at V came to 0 bases and at J to 7 bases, leaving 5 bases not matched to a gene. The CDR3 DNA is TGCGCCAGCAGCTTGGATGGACAGGGACGTGAAAAACTGTTTTTT. It translates to CASSLDGQGREKLFF.

The chain joins TRBV4-3 to TRBJ1-3, with 7 positions matching TRBD1. The trim removed 1 base at V and 3 bases at J, leaving 3 bases unmatched. CDR1 and CDR2 from the germline V gene are LGHNA and YSLEER. This CDR3 has 15 residues. CDR3 DNA: TGCGCCAGCAGCCAAGGGCAGGGGGATGGAAACACCATATATTTT. This translates into CASSQGQGDGNTIYF.

This clonotype was seen only a few times. V gene TRBV10-3 combines with J gene TRBJ1-2; no clear D gene. V lost 7 bases and J lost 10, with 13 bases in between. This CDR3 comprises 11 residues. CDR1 and CDR2 from the germline V gene are ENHRY and SYGVKD. The DNA of the CDR3 is TGTGCCATCACCCAAACAAAGGACTACACCTTC. Protein sequence: CAITQTKDYTF.

This clonotype came up a few times. The chain recombines TRBV7-2 with TRBJ1-6, with 7 bases aligning to TRBD1. The CDR3 is made up of 16 amino acids. J lost 9 bases, V lost 2 bases, and 10 bases had no gene match. Looked up from germline, CDR1 is SGHTA and CDR2 is FQGNSA. The CDR3 coding sequence is TGTGCCAGCAGCTTATCGGTGGGGACAGCGACTTCACCCCTCCACTTT. This sequence encodes CASSLSVGTATSPLHF.

The chain links TRBV19 to TRBJ2-7; D gene ambiguous. Trimming took 3 bases from V and 2 from J, leaving 14 bases between them. The CDR3 sequence is 15 residues long. Per germline, CDR1 LNHDA and CDR2 SQIVND (reference sequence). CDR3 residues: CASSMSRLRAYEQYF. CDR3 nucleotide sequence: TGTGCCAGTAGTATGTCCAGGCTCAGAGCCTACGAGCAGTACTTC.

This sequence joins TRBV5-1 and TRBJ2-1; 9 bases map to TRBD2. Germline V CDR1 and CDR2: SGHRS, YFSETQ. V shed 2 bases and J 9 bases; nucleotides not matched to a gene: 9. This CDR3 contains 15 residues. The CDR3 is CASSLRREGLPEQFF. The CDR3 DNA is TGCGCCAGCAGCTTAAGGCGGGAGGGCCTACCTGAGCAGTTCTTC.

The chain is built from TRBV30 and TRBJ2-1, with TRBD2 identical over 12 bases. The germline V gene encodes CDR1 GTSNPN and CDR2 SVGIG (reference sequence). The V segment lost 0 bases and the J segment 6 bases; nucleotides outside the gene matches: 3. The CDR3 consists of 15 residues. DNA for the CDR3: TGTGCCTGGAGTGTAGGACTAGCGGGACGCAATGAGCAGTTCTTC. It translates to CAWSVGLAGRNEQFF.

V usage is TRBV20-1 and J usage is TRBJ1-1; D is ambiguous. CDR1 is DFQATT and CDR2 is SNEGSKA in the germline V gene (reference sequence). Between the trimmed V and J ends, which lost 3 bases and 5 bases, there was a span of 13 bases. CDR3 size: 13 residues. The CDR3 reads CSASLSVGTEAFF. In DNA form, the CDR3 reads TGCAGTGCTAGTCTAAGTGTAGGGACTGAAGCTTTCTTT.

The table lists this clonotype with a few counts. The chain carries TRBV5-5 and TRBJ1-2; 9 bases are a match to TRBD1. Germline CDR1 SGHKS, CDR2 YYEKEE (reference sequence). J gave up 6 bases and V 0 bases, and 3 bases lay outside the gene matches. This CDR3 has 14 residues. CDR3 bases: TGTGCCAGCAGCTTGGACAGGGGGCTGGATGGCTACACCTTC. Its protein product is CASSLDRGLDGYTF.

In its sample, this clonotype was seen a few times. The V call is TRBV20-1, the J call TRBJ1-4, with 7 bases that match TRBD1. The V gene end was trimmed by 6 bases and the J gene end by 4 bases; junction bases not matched to a gene: 8. CDR3 length equals 14 residues. Germline values: CDR1 DFQATT, CDR2 SNEGSKA (reference sequence). CDR3 sequence (DNA): TGCAGTGCGGAGAGGGGACAGTATAATGAAAAACTGTTTTTT. Translation: CSAERGQYNEKLFF.

This clonotype was detected only a few times. The chain employs TRBV24-1 and TRBJ2-2, with TRBD1 identical over 7 bases. V dropped 7 bases and J dropped 0; count of bases not matched to a gene: 4. Per germline, CDR1 KGHDR and CDR2 SFDVKD. The CDR3 runs 15 residues. For the CDR3, the DNA is TGTGCCACCAGAAAGGACAGGTCGAACACCGGGGAGCTGTTTTTT. Its protein is CATRKDRSNTGELFF.

This clonotype was found a few times. The genes are TRBV7-8 and TRBJ2-3; TRBD2 matches at 8 bases. The CDR3 consists of 16 residues. V lost 4 bases to trimming and J lost 2 bases; unmatched junction nucleotides: 8. CDR1 and CDR2 from the germline V gene are SGHVS and FQNEAQ. The CDR3 reads CASSSRVAGLTDTQYF. The CDR3 DNA reads as TGTGCCAGCAGCTCGAGGGTAGCGGGGCTCACAGATACGCAGTATTTT.